The 18 T cell receptor beta chains reported below all come from one sample, sequenced in a study of human T cells and chemical hapten exposure. Time point of the sample: healthy volunteer bleed at 6 weeks. The starting material, unfractionated whole blood, was used for total RNA extraction. Each CDR3 protein is one row after TCRdb ran MiXCR on the RACE reads. The table has more than 75,000 distinct CDR3 sequences, 8.6% seen once. Specimen: whole blood. Receptor source: a male donor in good health. Some clones in this sample may be carry-over from other donors' samples.

J is TRBJ2-3 and V is TRBV12-3 or TRBV12-4, with no clear D. V was shortened by 4 bases and J by 1 base, with 12 bases between the two germline ends. CDR3 length: 15 residues. CDR3 region: CASSSHDGRTDTQYF. The CDR3 bases are TGTGCCAGCAGTTCCCACGACGGCCGCACAGATACGCAGTATTTT.

This clonotype was observed a few times. The chain has TRBV7-9 and TRBJ2-5; TRBD1 matches 7 bases. Losses at the gene ends were 7 bases for V and 3 bases for J; bases not matched to a gene: 5. The CDR3 sequence is 13 residues long. From germline, CDR1 is SEHNR and CDR2 FQNEAQ (reference sequence). The CDR3 protein is CASNPGTEETQYF. In nucleotides, the CDR3 is TGTGCCAGCAACCCTGGGACAGAAGAGACCCAGTACTTC. Together with reference TRBV7-9 and TRBJ2-5, the CDR3 gives the full variable domain: DTGVSQNPRHKITKRGQNVTFRCDPISEHNRLYWYRQTLGQGPEFLTYFQNEAQLEKSRLLSDRFSAERPKGSFSTLEIQRTEQGDSAMYLCASNPGTEETQYFGPGTRLLVL.

This chain joins TRBV7-9 and TRBJ1-4, with a weak D call TRBD1 (5 bases). This CDR3 spans 14 amino acids. Germline V lookup: CDR1 SEHNR, CDR2 FQNEAQ (reference sequence). V was trimmed by 5 bases and J by 8 bases, leaving 15 bases between them. The CDR3 DNA reads as TGTGCCAGCAGCCTGACGGAGGACAAGGAAAAACTGTTTTTT. It specifies CASSLTEDKEKLFF.

Ten or more counts support this clonotype. A read error may account for a junction end that differs from germline. The V call is TRBV12-3 or TRBV12-4, the J call TRBJ1-1, with D unclear. CDR3 length: 10 residues. The CDR3 sequence: CASSLGTLRF. CDR3 bases: TGTGCCAGCAGTTTAGGGACTTTAAGATTT.

V and J are TRBV27 and TRBJ2-1, with TRBD1 matching 9 bases. The CDR3 runs to 17 residues. The V gene's germline CDR1 is MNHEY and CDR2 SMNVEV (reference sequence). Trimming cost V 3 bases and J 4 bases; bases outside gene matches: 10. The CDR3, as DNA: TGTGCCAGCAGTTTCCTTGACAGGGGGGACAATTACAATGAGCAGTTCTTC. The encoded protein is CASSFLDRGDNYNEQFF.

V and J are TRBV6-5 and TRBJ1-1, with D possibly matching TRBD1 (5 bases). Germline CDR1 MNHEY, CDR2 SVGAGI. V gave up 0 bases and J gave up 1 base, with 9 bases separating them. The CDR3 runs to 15 residues. CDR3 bases: TGTGCCAGCAGTTACTCGGGGGGGGAGAACACTGAAGCTTTCTTT. This translates into CASSYSGGENTEAFF.

Many counts were recorded for this clonotype. The rearrangement uses TRBV5-5 and TRBJ1-5; D might be TRBD1 (5 bases). V was cut by 2 bases and J by 3 bases, with 12 bases left in between. The CDR3 is made up of 15 amino acids. Germline assignment: CDR1 SGHKS and CDR2 YYEKEE (reference sequence). CDR3 in DNA: TGTGCCAGCAGCTTTTCCGGGACCTACAATCAGCCCCAGCATTTT. Translated, it gives CASSFSGTYNQPQHF.

This sequence joins TRBV5-8 and TRBJ1-5, with D uncertain. The CDR3 spans 16 residues. Trimming removed 0 bases from V and 4 bases from J, with 14 bases in between. Germline values: CDR1 SGHTS, CDR2 YDEGEE. The CDR3 reads CASSLESGRSNQPQHF. The CDR3 DNA reads TGTGCCAGCAGCTTGGAATCCGGCAGGTCAAATCAGCCCCAGCATTTT. Together with reference TRBV5-8 and TRBJ1-5, the CDR3 gives the full variable domain: EAGVTQSPTHLIKTRGQQATLRCSPISGHTSVYWYQQALGLGLQFLLWYDEGEERNRGNFPPRFSGRQFPNYSSELNVNALELEDSALYLCASSLESGRSNQPQHFGDGTRLSIL.

The table lists this clonotype with a few counts. The chain joins TRBV7-2 to TRBJ2-7, with a tentative D call TRBD1 (6 bases). The CDR3 has 15 residues. Germline-derived CDR1 and CDR2 are SGHTA and FQGNSA. The germline V and J ends were trimmed by 3 bases and 0 bases, with 12 bases remaining between them. CDR3 sequence reads: CASSLGHRDSYEQYF. CDR3 nucleotide sequence: TGTGCCAGCAGCTTGGGGCACAGGGACTCCTACGAGCAGTACTTC. Filled out from reference TRBV7-2 and TRBJ2-7, the complete variable domain reads GAGVSQSPSNKVTEKGKDVELRCDPISGHTALYWYRQSLGQGLEFLIYFQGNSAPDKSGLPSDRFSAERTGGSVSTLTIQRTQQEDSAVYLCASSLGHRDSYEQYFGPGTRLTVT.

This chain connects TRBV6-5 to TRBJ2-2; possible D gene TRBD1, 6 bases. Trimming removed 5 bases from V and 2 bases from J, with 12 bases in between. This CDR3 spans 15 amino acids. Germline V gene sequence: CDR1 MNHEY, CDR2 SVGAGI. Here the CDR3 DNA reads TGTGCCAGCAGTCTAAGGGGACACAACACCGGGGAGCTGTTTTTT. This gives the protein CASSLRGHNTGELFF.

This clonotype was counted a few times. The V gene is TRBV6-1, the J gene TRBJ2-3; TRBD1 matches at 8 bases. CDR1 and CDR2 from the germline V gene are MNHNS and SASEGT. The CDR3 runs to 17 residues. V shed 5 bases and J 0 bases; nucleotides not matched to a gene: 10. The CDR3 region has the DNA TGTGCCAGCAGTACCGGGACAGGCCGTCCTAGCACAGATACGCAGTATTTT. It yields the protein CASSTGTGRPSTDTQYF.

The sample holds many counts of this clonotype. The V gene is TRBV5-5, the J gene TRBJ1-2; D is perhaps TRBD1 (6 bases). The CDR3 contains 15 residues. CDR1 SGHKS and CDR2 YYEKEE come from the germline V gene (reference sequence). Trimming took off 0 bases at V and 4 bases at J, with 13 bases between the two ends. The CDR3 loop reads CASSLDGGQTYGYTF. CDR3 in DNA: TGTGCCAGCAGCTTGGATGGGGGGCAAACCTATGGCTACACCTTC.

This clonotype came up a few times. One junction end does not reproduce the germline sequence, and a read error may be involved. The chain carries TRBV5-1 and TRBJ1-6; TRBD1 is a possible D gene (5 bases). CDR1 is SGHRS and CDR2 is YFSETQ in the germline V gene. This CDR3 comprises 13 residues. As DNA, the CDR3 is TGCGCCAGCACCTTGGAGAGGGGTGCACCCCTCCACTTT. This codes for CASTLERGAPLHF.

The rearrangement links TRBV12-3 or TRBV12-4 to TRBJ2-7; TRBD2 matches at 10 bases. The J segment lost 1 base and the V segment lost 4 bases, leaving 7 bases of the junction unmatched. The CDR3 length is 16 residues. CDR3 DNA sequence: TGTGCCAGCAGTTCACAGACTAGCGGGTTATCCTACGAGCAGTACTTC. It encodes CASSSQTSGLSYEQYF.

This clonotype came up a few times. The J gene is TRBJ1-6, the V gene TRBV5-6; perhaps TRBD1 as D (5 bases). Trimming took 4 bases from V and 6 from J, leaving 17 bases between them. Germline loops: CDR1 SGHDT, CDR2 YYEEEE. The CDR3 loop spans 16 amino acids. The CDR3 reads CASSRVTGAGNSPLHF. Written as DNA, the CDR3 is TGTGCCAGCAGCCGAGTGACTGGGGCAGGTAATTCACCCCTCCACTTT.

Many counts were recorded for this clonotype. The chain uses TRBV2 and TRBJ2-6; D uncertain. CDR1 and CDR2 from the germline V gene are SNHLY and FYNNEI. The V and J ends lost 2 bases and 0 bases respectively, with 5 bases between them. There are 15 residues in the CDR3. CDR3 loop: CASSERISGANVLTF. DNA of the CDR3: TGTGCCAGCAGTGAAAGGATCTCTGGGGCCAACGTCCTGACTTTC.

There are a few counts of this clonotype. The V gene is TRBV7-2, the J gene TRBJ2-7; D is possibly TRBD2 (5 bases). Deletions cut 5 bases from V and 5 bases from J, with 19 bases between. Germline-derived CDR1 and CDR2 are SGHTA and FQGNSA. This CDR3 contains 15 residues. CDR3 bases: TGTGCCAGCAGCCCGAATCGGGGTAGTAGCGACGAGCAGTACTTC. Amino acids: CASSPNRGSSDEQYF.

This clonotype occurred many times. The chain recombines TRBV7-8 with TRBJ1-2; D ambiguous. This CDR3 has 13 residues. Germline V gives CDR1 SGHVS, CDR2 FQNEAQ. With 7 bases removed from V and 4 bases from J, the gap between germline ends came to 13 bases. This chain's CDR3 is CASKAGLGYGYTF. CDR3 sequence (DNA): TGTGCCAGCAAAGCGGGTTTAGGCTATGGCTACACCTTC.